The present TCR beta chain was sequenced within a study of T cell changes during pregnancy in multiple sclerosis. V lost 5 bases and J 0 bases, leaving 11 bases between the germline ends. CDR1 and CDR2 (germline): SGHDT, YYEEEE. The CDR3 is 15 amino acids. TCRdb's copy holds only in-frame clones and misses some; the assay was immunoSEQ multiplex PCR. Among some 76,000 clones listed, around nine tenths were seen once. V and J are TRBV5-6 and TRBJ2-2; tentatively, D is TRBD1 (6 bases). The source of this sequence is a female donor with multiple sclerosis, enrolled in a pregnancy study. The sequenced sample was CD4+ T cells from peripheral blood mononuclear cells, obtained after pregnancy. The DNA of the CDR3 is TGTGCCAGCAGTTTAAGACAGGCGAACACCGGGGAGCTGTTTTTT. Translated: CASSLRQANTGELFF.